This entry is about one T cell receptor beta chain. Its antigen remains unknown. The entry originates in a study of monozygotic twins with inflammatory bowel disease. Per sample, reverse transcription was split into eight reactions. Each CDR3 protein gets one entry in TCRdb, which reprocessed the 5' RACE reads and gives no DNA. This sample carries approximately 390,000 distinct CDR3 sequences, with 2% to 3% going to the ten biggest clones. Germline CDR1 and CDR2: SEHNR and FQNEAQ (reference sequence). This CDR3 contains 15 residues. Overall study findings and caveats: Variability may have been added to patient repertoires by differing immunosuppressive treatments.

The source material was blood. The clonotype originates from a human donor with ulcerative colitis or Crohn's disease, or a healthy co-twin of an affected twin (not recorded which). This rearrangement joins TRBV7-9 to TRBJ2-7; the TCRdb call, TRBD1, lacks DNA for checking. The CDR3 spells CASSLVKLGSDEQYF.